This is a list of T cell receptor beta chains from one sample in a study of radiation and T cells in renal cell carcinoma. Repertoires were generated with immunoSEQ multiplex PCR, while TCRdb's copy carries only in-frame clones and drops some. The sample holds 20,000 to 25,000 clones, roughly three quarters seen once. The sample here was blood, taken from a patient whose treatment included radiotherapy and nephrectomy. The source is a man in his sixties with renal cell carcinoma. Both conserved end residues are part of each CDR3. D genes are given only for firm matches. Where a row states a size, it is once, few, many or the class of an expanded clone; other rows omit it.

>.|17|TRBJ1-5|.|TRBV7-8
CASSKAGLGSSNQPQHF
TGTGCCAGCAGCAAAGCCGGTCTTGGAAGTAGCAATCAGCCCCAGCATTTT
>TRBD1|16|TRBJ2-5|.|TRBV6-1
CASSEAGQDRGETQYF
TGTGCCAGCAGTGAAGCAGGACAGGACCGGGGAGAGACCCAGTACTTC
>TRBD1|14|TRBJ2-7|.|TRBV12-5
CASGSGTGVYEQYF
TGTGCTAGTGGTTCCGGGACAGGGGTCTACGAGCAGTACTTC
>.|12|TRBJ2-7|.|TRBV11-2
CATRGGGYEQYF
TGTGCCACCCGGGGAGGGGGCTACGAGCAGTACTTC
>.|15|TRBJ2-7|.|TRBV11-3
CASSYRPGSSYEQYF
TGTGCCAGCAGCTACCGCCCAGGCAGCTCCTACGAGCAGTACTTC
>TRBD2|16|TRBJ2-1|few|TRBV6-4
CASSDSVGREVDEQFF
TGTGCCAGCAGTGACTCGGTGGGGCGGGAGGTGGATGAGCAGTTCTTC
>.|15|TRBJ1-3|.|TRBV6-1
CASSITGLGGNTIYF
TGTGCCAGCAGTATTACAGGGTTAGGTGGAAACACCATATATTTT
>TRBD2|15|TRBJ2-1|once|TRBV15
CATSRGSGIVNEQFF
TGTGCCACCAGCAGAGGTAGCGGGATCGTGAATGAGCAGTTCTTC
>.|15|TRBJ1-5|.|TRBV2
CASSEEWGDQGPQHF
TGTGCCAGCAGTGAAGAGTGGGGCGACCAGGGTCCCCAGCATTTT
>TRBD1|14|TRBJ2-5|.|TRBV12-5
CASGPSGGRETQYF
TGTGCTAGTGGTCCCTCAGGGGGCCGGGAGACCCAGTACTTC
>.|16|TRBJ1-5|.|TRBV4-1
CASSQEIGRWVQPQHF
TGCGCCAGCAGCCAAGAGATAGGTAGGTGGGTACAGCCCCAGCATTTT
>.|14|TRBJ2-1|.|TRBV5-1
CASSLGWTNNEQFF
TGCGCCAGCAGCTTGGGATGGACAAACAATGAGCAGTTCTTC
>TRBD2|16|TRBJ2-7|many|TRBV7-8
CASSTGTSGRAIEQYF
TGTGCCAGCAGCACCGGGACTAGCGGGAGGGCCATCGAGCAGTACTTC
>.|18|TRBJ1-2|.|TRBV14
CASSHVRLRDLQNYGYTF
TGTGCCAGCAGCCATGTCCGACTACGGGACCTCCAGAACTATGGCTACACCTTC
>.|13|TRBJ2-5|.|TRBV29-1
CSAGSGVGETQYF
TGCAGCGCCGGGTCCGGTGTTGGAGAGACCCAGTACTTC
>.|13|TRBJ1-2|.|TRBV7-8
CASSLPRAYGYTF
TGTGCCAGCAGTTTACCCAGGGCCTATGGCTACACCTTC
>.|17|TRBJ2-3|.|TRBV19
CASSPSRGTTGTDTQYF
TGTGCCAGTAGTCCCTCAAGGGGGACTACCGGGACAGATACGCAGTATTTT
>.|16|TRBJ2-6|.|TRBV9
CASTHWDISGANVLTF
TGTGCCAGCACTCACTGGGACATCTCTGGGGCCAACGTCCTGACTTTC
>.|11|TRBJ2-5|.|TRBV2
CASTSGETQYF
TGTGCCAGCACGTCCGGGGAGACCCAGTACTTC
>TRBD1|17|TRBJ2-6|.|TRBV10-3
CAIRRQGLGSGANVLTF
TGTGCCATCAGAAGACAGGGGCTAGGCTCTGGGGCCAACGTCCTGACTTTC
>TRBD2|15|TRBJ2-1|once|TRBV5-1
CASSFSGGAYNEQFF
TGCGCCAGCAGCTTTAGCGGGGGGGCCTACAATGAGCAGTTCTTC
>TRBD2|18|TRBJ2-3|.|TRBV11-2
CASSSYPRLAGDTDTQYF
TGTGCCAGCAGCTCCTACCCTCGACTAGCGGGGGATACAGATACGCAGTATTTT
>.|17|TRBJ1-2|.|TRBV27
CASRAPGGEGGVNGYTF
TGTGCCAGCCGTGCACCAGGAGGGGAGGGGGGCGTCAATGGCTACACCTTC
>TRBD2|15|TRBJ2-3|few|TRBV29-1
CSVVEAGPSTDTQYF
TGCAGCGTTGTAGAAGCGGGACCTAGCACAGATACGCAGTATTTT
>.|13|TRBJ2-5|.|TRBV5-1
CASSSALGETQYF
TGCGCCAGCAGCTCCGCCCTCGGGGAGACCCAGTACTTC
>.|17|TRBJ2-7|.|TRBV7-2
CASSLALKRGVGYEQYF
TGTGCCAGCAGCTTAGCCTTGAAACGAGGGGTAGGCTACGAGCAGTACTTC